Listed here are 24 T cell receptor beta chains from one sample, sequenced in a study of control samples from healthy donors and cancer patients. Clones were sequenced by immunoSEQ multiplex PCR, and TCRdb holds only the in-frame ones, with some missing. The sample has about 140,000 clones, less than 95% seen once. The sample consisted of blood. Receptors were obtained from a man between 18 and 29 years old in good health.

This chain connects TRBV3-1 (or the pseudogene TRBV3-2) to TRBJ2-7, with D possibly being TRBD2 (5 bases). Looked up from germline, CDR1 is LGHDT and CDR2 is YNNKEL (reference sequence). The V end was cut by 0 bases, the J end by 2 bases, with 11 bases between. CDR3 length: 15 amino acids. The CDR3 protein is CASSQDLTNTYEQYF. The CDR3 nucleotides are TGTGCCAGCAGCCAAGATCTGACTAACACCTACGAGCAGTACTTC.

This clone was picked up one time. The V gene is TRBV6-5, the J gene TRBJ1-4, with D maybe TRBD1 (5 bases). CDR1 and CDR2 from the germline V gene are MNHEY and SVGAGI. The CDR3 covers 13 residues. The V end was cut by 7 bases, the J end by 5 bases, with 11 bases between. CDR3 nucleotides: TGTGCCAGCAATGGGGGACCCAATGAAAAACTGTTTTTT. It encodes CASNGGPNEKLFF.

V gene TRBV4-1 combines with J gene TRBJ1-6, with a tentative D call TRBD1 (6 bases). CDR1 is MGHRA and CDR2 is YSYEKL in the germline V gene. The CDR3 loop spans 16 amino acids. Between the trimmed V and J ends, which lost 0 bases and 7 bases, there was a span of 13 bases. CDR3 in amino acids: CASSQEGDKGNSPLHF. The CDR3 DNA reads as TGCGCCAGCAGCCAAGAAGGGGACAAAGGGAATTCACCCCTCCACTTT.

The CDR3 here is CASSLRDSDTDTQYF. CDR3 nucleotide sequence: TGTGCCAGCAGTTTAAGGGACTCCGACACAGATACGCAGTATTTT. The genes are TRBV28 and TRBJ2-3; the D gene is possibly TRBD2 (6 bases). The V gene's germline CDR1 is MDHEN and CDR2 SYDVKM. V shed 2 bases and J shed 2 bases, with 11 bases lying between them. The CDR3 is 15 residues long. The entire variable domain, with the rest obtained from reference TRBV28 and TRBJ2-3, is as follows: DVKVTQSSRYLVKRTGEKVFLECVQDMDHENMFWYRQDPGLGLRLIYFSYDVKMKEKGDIPEGYSVSREKKERFSLILESASTNQTSMYLCASSLRDSDTDTQYFGPGTRLTVL.

The J gene is TRBJ2-5, the V gene TRBV5-1; D tentatively reads TRBD1 or TRBD2 (5 bases each). This CDR3 is built from 13 residues. Germline values: CDR1 SGHRS, CDR2 YFSETQ. Trimming stripped 1 base from V and 4 bases from J, with 8 bases between. CDR3 region: CASSLNGGETQYF. In DNA form, the CDR3 reads TGCGCCAGCAGCTTGAATGGGGGAGAGACCCAGTACTTC.

This chain uses TRBV7-9 with TRBJ1-3, with D unclear. This CDR3 region has 16 residues. Germline-derived CDR1 and CDR2 are SEHNR and FQNEAQ (reference sequence). Trimming pared 1 base from V and 0 bases from J, leaving 10 bases between. CDR3 protein: CASSLVRQISGNTIYF. The CDR3 bases are TGTGCCAGCAGCTTAGTGCGGCAAATCTCTGGAAACACCATATATTTT.

V is TRBV24-1 and J is TRBJ2-1, with a weak D call TRBD1 (6 bases). Germline V lookup: CDR1 KGHDR, CDR2 SFDVKD. Trimming stripped 4 bases from V and 7 bases from J, with 22 bases between. There are 17 residues in the CDR3. The CDR3 bases are TGTGCCACCAGTGACCCTATCCGGGACACCTCAGGGAATGAGCAGTTCTTC. It codes for CATSDPIRDTSGNEQFF.

The V and J genes are TRBV28 and TRBJ2-3; TRBD2 matches at 12 bases. Per the germline V gene, CDR1 is MDHEN and CDR2 is SYDVKM. The CDR3 runs 16 residues. Unmatched junction bases numbered 2, after V lost 2 bases and J lost 2 bases. The DNA of the CDR3 is TGTGCCAGCAGTTTAGGGACTAGCGGGTACACAGATACGCAGTATTTT. Amino acids: CASSLGTSGYTDTQYF.

The genes are TRBV28 and TRBJ2-7; D could derive from TRBD1 or TRBD2 (5 bases each). Germline V gives CDR1 MDHEN, CDR2 SYDVKM. Trimming left V 7 bases short and J 7 bases short, with 17 bases between. The CDR3 length is 13 residues. The CDR3 reads CASTGPGPGEQYF. CDR3 nucleotide sequence: TGTGCCAGCACGGGTCCGGGGCCGGGAGAGCAGTACTTC.

The chain joins TRBV24-1 to TRBJ2-7, with D uncertain. Germline assignment: CDR1 KGHDR and CDR2 SFDVKD. The CDR3 consists of 14 residues. V shed 3 bases and J shed 0 bases, with 8 bases lying between them. CDR3 sequence: CATSDKGHSYEQYF. CDR3 nucleotides: TGTGCCACCAGTGATAAAGGGCACTCCTACGAGCAGTACTTC.

This rearrangement joins TRBV27 to TRBJ1-2; no firm D call. Trimming cost V 4 bases and J 2 bases, with 11 bases left between them. This CDR3 spans 14 amino acids. Germline values: CDR1 MNHEY, CDR2 SMNVEV (reference sequence). The CDR3, as DNA: TGTGCCAGCAGTTCGTCGCACGTCAACTATGGCTACACCTTC. It is translated as CASSSSHVNYGYTF.

The chain joins TRBV4-2 to TRBJ1-4; 7 bases are shared with TRBD1. CDR1 and CDR2 (germline): LGHNA, YNFKEQ. Unmatched junction bases numbered 15, after V lost 1 base and J lost 10 bases. This CDR3 comprises 17 residues. CDR3 amino acids: CASSQGLEGAAGAKLFF. CDR3 in DNA: TGTGCCAGCAGCCAAGGCCTCGAGGGGGCCGCCGGTGCAAAACTGTTTTTT.

The chain is built from TRBV4-1 and TRBJ2-1; D remains ambiguous. V lost 0 bases, J lost 2 bases, and 11 bases lay in between. The CDR3 covers 16 residues. Germline V gene lookup returns CDR1 MGHRA and CDR2 YSYEKL. Here the CDR3 reads CASSQERSPTYNEQFF. The DNA of the CDR3 is TGCGCCAGCAGCCAAGAACGGAGCCCCACCTACAATGAGCAGTTCTTC.

This clone occurred a few times. This rearrangement joins TRBV4-1 to TRBJ2-7; possible D gene TRBD1, 5 bases. The CDR3 covers 13 residues. Germline V CDR1 and CDR2: MGHRA, YSYEKL. The ends were cut back, 4 bases at V and 1 base at J, with 8 bases in the middle. CDR3 residues: CASSPTESYEQYF. The CDR3, as DNA: TGCGCCAGCAGCCCGACAGAATCCTACGAGCAGTACTTC.

A few counts support this clone. DNA of the CDR3: TGTGCCAGCAGCTTCTCGGGGGGCGAGCAGTACTTC. Encoded protein: CASSFSGGEQYF. The chain carries TRBV7-9 and TRBJ2-7; 7 positions agree with TRBD2. This CDR3 is 12 amino acids long. V was clipped by 3 bases and J by 6 bases; unmatched bases: 2. Germline CDR1 is SEHNR and CDR2 is FQNEAQ (reference sequence).

The rearrangement links TRBV18 to TRBJ1-1; no firm D call. The CDR3 consists of 13 residues. Germline assignment: CDR1 KGHSH and CDR2 LQKENI. V lost 0 bases and J lost 4, with 6 bases in between. For the CDR3, the DNA is TGTGCCAGCTCACCACCGTCTTCCACTGAAGCTTTCTTT. This encodes CASSPPSSTEAFF.

The chain is built from TRBV5-1 and TRBJ1-1; possible D gene TRBD1, 5 bases. Germline CDR1 reads SGHRS; CDR2 reads YFSETQ. The V end was cut by 5 bases, the J end by 8 bases, with 16 bases between. The CDR3 is 13 amino acids. CDR3 sequence: CASSKTQGVEAFF. CDR3 bases: TGCGCCAGCAGTAAGACTCAGGGAGTGGAAGCTTTCTTT.

The rearrangement links TRBV19 to TRBJ2-7, with D possibly being TRBD1 (6 bases). CDR1 is LNHDA, CDR2 SQIVND, per germline (reference sequence). The CDR3 is 14 amino acids. The V gene lost 3 bases and the J gene lost 2 bases, with 11 bases spanning the gap. The CDR3 nucleotides read TGTGCCAGTAGTATCAGGGGATCCCCCTACGAGCAGTACTTC. Its protein product is CASSIRGSPYEQYF.

The chain combines TRBV29-1 with TRBJ1-1, with D unclear. Germline V gene data show CDR1 as SQVTM and CDR2 as ANQGSEA. V dropped 4 bases and J dropped 0 bases, with 9 bases sitting between them. This CDR3 comprises 13 residues. In DNA, the CDR3 is TGCAGCGTTGTAACGGTTATGAACACTGAAGCTTTCTTT. Its translation is CSVVTVMNTEAFF.

The count of this clone is one. The chain is built from TRBV7-2 and TRBJ2-7; TRBD1 aligns across 7 bases. The V gene end was trimmed by 4 bases and the J gene end by 6 bases; junction bases not matched to a gene: 6. Germline-derived CDR1 and CDR2 are SGHTA and FQGNSA. This CDR3 comprises 13 residues. The CDR3 coding sequence is TGTGCCAGCAGCTCACGACAGGGCGGCGAGCAGTACTTC. It codes for CASSSRQGGEQYF.

The chain couples TRBV7-3 to TRBJ2-5, with D possibly TRBD2 on 6 matching bases. Trimming removed 5 bases from V and 5 bases from J, with 12 bases in between. The CDR3 consists of 13 residues. CDR1 SGHTA and CDR2 FQGTGA come from the germline V gene. CDR3 coding DNA: TGTGCCAGCAGCCCCGGGGGTCAGGAGACCCAGTACTTC. It translates to CASSPGGQETQYF.

This chain joins TRBV7-5 and TRBJ2-7; TRBD1 reflects the table's D call only, with no check against the DNA. TRBV7-5 is designated a pseudogene. CDR3 size: 15 residues. CDR3 amino acids: CVRSPARDTHYEQYF. Written as DNA, the CDR3 is TGTGTCAGAAGCCCTGCCAGGGACACCCACTACGAGCAGTACTTC.

This clone was detected only once. CDR3 protein: CASSQGGPGGRGEQYF. The DNA of the CDR3 is TGTGCCAGCAGCCAAGGCGGCCCGGGGGGGAGGGGCGAGCAGTACTTC. The chain is built from TRBV3-1 (or the pseudogene TRBV3-2) and TRBJ2-7; TRBD2 agrees at 8 bases. Germline V gene lookup returns CDR1 LGHDT and CDR2 YNNKEL (reference sequence). With V trimmed by 1 base and J by 6 bases, 11 bases remained unmatched. The CDR3 contains 16 residues.

This chain joins TRBV5-6 and TRBJ1-2; D is unresolved. Trimming left V 4 bases short and J 2 bases short, with 12 bases between. The CDR3 is 14 residues long. The V gene's germline CDR1 is SGHDT and CDR2 YYEEEE. The CDR3 DNA reads TGTGCCAGCAGCCCCCTCGAGAGGAACTATGGCTACACCTTC. It translates to CASSPLERNYGYTF.